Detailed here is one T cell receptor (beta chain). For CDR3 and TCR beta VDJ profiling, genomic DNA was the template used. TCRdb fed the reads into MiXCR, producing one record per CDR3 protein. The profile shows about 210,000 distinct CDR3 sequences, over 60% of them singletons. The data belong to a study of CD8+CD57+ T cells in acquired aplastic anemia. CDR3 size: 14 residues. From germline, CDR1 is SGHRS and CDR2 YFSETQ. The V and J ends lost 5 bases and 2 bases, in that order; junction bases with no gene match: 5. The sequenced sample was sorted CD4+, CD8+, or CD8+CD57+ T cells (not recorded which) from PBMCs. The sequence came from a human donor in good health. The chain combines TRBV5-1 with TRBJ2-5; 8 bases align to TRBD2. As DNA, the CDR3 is TGCGCCAGCAGTCACGGACTAGCTCAAGAGACCCAGTACTTC. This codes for CASSHGLAQETQYF.